Below, 20 T cell receptor beta chains from the same sample are listed, as sequenced in a study of CD8+CD57+ T cells in acquired aplastic anemia. Patients included in sequencing had previously demonstrated CD8+CD57+ cell expansion by flow cytometry. Researchers used genomic DNA as the template to profile TCR beta VDJ and CDR3. TCRdb reprocessed the reads via MiXCR and lists one record per CDR3 protein. Counted here are a few hundred thousand distinct CDR3 sequences, approximately 57% occurring once; the ten biggest clones make up approximately 1.3%. The sequenced material came from sorted CD4+, CD8+, or CD8+CD57+ T cells (not recorded which) from PBMCs. Receptors were obtained from a human donor with aplastic anemia.

The sample holds many counts of this clonotype. The V gene is TRBV2, the J gene TRBJ1-6; D uncertain. This CDR3 region has 13 residues. The V end was cut by 2 bases, the J end by 10 bases, with 9 bases between. Germline values: CDR1 SNHLY, CDR2 FYNNEI. CDR3 amino acids: CASSEQQGSPLHF. The DNA for the CDR3 is TGTGCCAGCAGTGAACAACAAGGGTCACCCCTCCACTTT.

The V gene is TRBV20-1, the J gene TRBJ2-5; D gene ambiguous. The CDR3 spans 9 residues. V lost 6 bases to trimming and J lost 7 bases, with 6 bases between them. Germline CDR1 reads DFQATT; CDR2 reads SNEGSKA (reference sequence). In nucleotides, the CDR3 is TGCAGTGCCCCAGGGACCCAGTACTTC. This codes for CSAPGTQYF.

V and J are TRBV13 and TRBJ2-1; D could derive from TRBD1 or TRBD2 (5 bases each). Between the trimmed V and J ends, which lost 5 bases and 9 bases, there was a span of 11 bases. The CDR3 has 12 residues. Germline V lookup: CDR1 PRHDT, CDR2 FYEKMQ (reference sequence). CDR3 in DNA: TGTGCCAGCAGCCGAGGGACCAGTGAGCAGTTCTTC. It specifies CASSRGTSEQFF.

The gene calls are TRBV20-1 and TRBJ2-3; no firm D call. Trimming shortened V by 1 base and J by 2 bases, and 13 bases separated the two germline ends. The germline V gene has CDR1 DFQATT and CDR2 SNEGSKA (reference sequence). The CDR3 has 15 residues. CDR3 in DNA: TGCAGTGCTAGAGGGTCCAGCTCACACACAGATACGCAGTATTTT. It translates to CSARGSSSHTDTQYF.

This clonotype was found many times. The chain carries TRBV12-3 or TRBV12-4 and TRBJ2-2; D unresolved. Trimming cost V 3 bases and J 6 bases, with 5 bases left between them. The CDR3 spans 12 residues. CDR3 bases: TGTGCCAGCAGTTTTTGGGCCGGGGAGCTGTTTTTT. It translates to CASSFWAGELFF.

The chain joins TRBV20-1 to TRBJ2-7; 8 nucleotides agree with TRBD2. Per the germline V gene, CDR1 is DFQATT and CDR2 is SNEGSKA (reference sequence). Trimming at V came to 3 bases and at J to 6 bases, leaving 7 bases not matched to a gene. The length of the CDR3 is 13 residues. CDR3 region: CSASGSGKVEQYF. In DNA, the CDR3 is TGCAGTGCTAGTGGTAGCGGGAAGGTCGAGCAGTACTTC.

This chain links TRBV7-8 with TRBJ2-1, with 10 bases aligning to TRBD2. Unmatched junction bases numbered 13, after V lost 4 bases and J lost 10 bases. Germline CDR1 is SGHVS and CDR2 is FQNEAQ. The length of the CDR3 is 16 residues. Here the CDR3 reads CASSSLAGEPIAEQFF. In DNA form, the CDR3 reads TGTGCCAGCAGCTCCCTAGCGGGGGAGCCCATCGCCGAGCAGTTCTTC. The full variable domain, rest sourced from reference TRBV7-8 and TRBJ2-1, is GAGVSQSPRYKVAKRGQDVALRCDPISGHVSLFWYQQALGQGPEFLTYFQNEAQLDKSGLPSDRFFAERPEGSVSTLKIQRTQQEDSAVYLCASSSLAGEPIAEQFFGPGTRLTVL.

This clonotype was picked up many times. V and J are TRBV20-1 and TRBJ2-1, with TRBD2 identical over 9 bases. The CDR3 loop spans 15 amino acids. V trimming: 0 bases; J trimming: 3 bases; junction bases outside the gene matches: 3. The V gene's germline CDR1 is DFQATT and CDR2 SNEGSKA (reference sequence). CDR3 loop: CSAREGLAFYNEQFF. DNA for the CDR3: TGCAGTGCTAGAGAGGGACTAGCTTTCTACAATGAGCAGTTCTTC.

The V call is TRBV2, the J call TRBJ2-1; 7 bases map to TRBD2. Germline-derived CDR1 and CDR2 are SNHLY and FYNNEI. This CDR3 is 18 amino acids long. V lost 5 bases and J lost 2; bases outside the gene matches: 15. The CDR3 sequence is CASSPRVQRGSPYNEQFF. The CDR3 coding sequence is TGTGCCAGCAGTCCCCGAGTTCAGCGGGGATCCCCCTACAATGAGCAGTTCTTC.

The V gene is TRBV29-1, the J gene TRBJ1-1, with TRBD1 matching 8 bases. This CDR3 has 14 amino acids. Germline-derived CDR1 and CDR2 are SQVTM and ANQGSEA. V was pared by 7 bases and J by 1 base, with 8 bases of the junction left unmatched. Here the CDR3 reads CSARTGTGNTEAFF. DNA of the CDR3: TGCAGCGCCAGAACCGGGACAGGGAACACTGAAGCTTTCTTT. The whole variable domain, remainder taken from reference TRBV29-1 and TRBJ1-1, is SAVISQKPSRDICQRGTSLTIQCQVDSQVTMMFWYRQQPGQSLTLIATANQGSEATYESGFVIDKFPISRPNLTFSTLTVSNMSPEDSSIYLCSARTGTGNTEAFFGQGTRLTVV.

The chain uses TRBV20-1 and TRBJ2-5; D is perhaps TRBD2 (5 bases). The CDR3 spans 13 residues. Trimming removed 6 bases from V and 5 bases from J, with 16 bases in between. In germline, CDR1 is DFQATT, CDR2 SNEGSKA (reference sequence). CDR3 loop: CSASSPPGETQYF. CDR3 nucleotide sequence: TGCAGTGCCAGCTCACCACCGGGGGAGACCCAGTACTTC.

The chain recombines TRBV19 with TRBJ2-3; 11 bases agree with TRBD2. This CDR3 is built from 16 residues. V was clipped by 4 bases and J by 1 base; unmatched bases: 4. Germline lookup yields CDR1 LNHDA and CDR2 SQIVND (reference sequence). The CDR3 sequence: CASSTGTSGGTDTQYF. In DNA form, the CDR3 reads TGTGCCAGTAGTACAGGGACTAGCGGTGGCACAGATACGCAGTATTTT.

This clonotype was observed once. This chain joins TRBV7-9 and TRBJ2-2; D is unclear. V gave up 4 bases and J gave up 4 bases, with 13 bases separating them. There are 15 residues in the CDR3. Germline loops: CDR1 SEHNR, CDR2 FQNEAQ (reference sequence). Here the CDR3 DNA reads TGTGCCAGCAGCTCGAGGCCAAGCTTCACCGGGGAGCTGTTTTTT. It translates to CASSSRPSFTGELFF.

This chain uses TRBV10-3 with TRBJ1-5; D is possibly TRBD1 (6 bases). The CDR3 totals 13 residues. The V end lost 2 bases, the J end lost 4 bases, and 6 bases lay between the germline ends. Germline CDR1 reads ENHRY; CDR2 reads SYGVKD. CDR3 in DNA: TGTGCCATCAGTGAGACAGGGAATCAGCCCCAGCATTTT. This sequence encodes CAISETGNQPQHF.

The genes are TRBV7-9 and TRBJ2-2; D gene unclear. V lost 4 bases and J lost 0, with 6 bases in between. This CDR3 is built from 14 residues. The germline CDR1 and CDR2 sequences are SEHNR and FQNEAQ (reference sequence). As DNA, the CDR3 is TGTGCCAGCAGCTCCGACTCGAACACCGGGGAGCTGTTTTTT. It specifies CASSSDSNTGELFF.

This clonotype was counted at least ten times. This chain connects TRBV6-1 to TRBJ2-3; 9 nucleotides align to TRBD2. Germline V gene sequence: CDR1 MNHNS, CDR2 SASEGT. The CDR3 covers 15 residues. The V gene end was trimmed by 8 bases and the J gene end by 0 bases; junction bases not matched to a gene: 6. Here the CDR3 reads CASSVREGSTDTQYF. CDR3 sequence (DNA): TGTGCCAGCTCGGTGCGGGAGGGTAGCACAGATACGCAGTATTTT.

V usage is TRBV7-4 and J usage is TRBJ2-1; TRBD1 matches 10 bases. The junction had 8 bases not matched to a gene; V was cut back by 4 bases and J by 8 bases. The germline gives CDR1 SGHVT, CDR2 SQSDAQ. The CDR3 sequence is 15 residues long. CDR3 DNA: TGTGCCAGCAGCTCATCCGGACAGGGGGTCGATGAGCAGTTCTTC. As protein: CASSSSGQGVDEQFF.

This clonotype came up many times. The genes are TRBV9 and TRBJ2-2; D gene uncertain. CDR1 is SGDLS, CDR2 YYNGEE, per germline. Between the trimmed V and J ends, which lost 4 bases and 4 bases, there was a span of 14 bases. CDR3 length equals 15 residues. The CDR3 nucleotides are TGTGCCAGCAGCAGAAGGTTCGTAGGCACCGGGGAGCTGTTTTTT. It encodes CASSRRFVGTGELFF.

The V and J genes are TRBV6-2 or TRBV6-3 and TRBJ2-1, with 9 bases that match TRBD2. Germline values: CDR1 MNHEY, CDR2 SVGEGT. Trimming cost V 2 bases and J 4 bases; bases outside gene matches: 21. The CDR3 runs 21 residues. This chain's CDR3 is CASSYNPRLAGPPRGYNEQFF. DNA of the CDR3: TGTGCCAGCAGTTACAACCCCCGGCTAGCGGGACCACCGAGGGGATACAATGAGCAGTTCTTC.

The chain is built from TRBV19 and TRBJ2-1; maybe TRBD1 (5 bases). With 3 bases removed from V and 6 bases from J, the gap between germline ends came to 15 bases. This CDR3 has 15 residues. The germline gives CDR1 LNHDA, CDR2 SQIVND (reference sequence). CDR3 sequence reads: CASSIPVGAGNEQFF. In DNA, the CDR3 is TGTGCCAGTAGTATCCCGGTAGGGGCTGGCAATGAGCAGTTCTTC.